One sample yielded the 30 T cell receptor beta chains listed below, sequenced in a study of shared clonotypes between healthy human individuals. Here immunoSEQ multiplex PCR was the method, and the copy in TCRdb shows in-frame clones only, minus some. Here the sample spans around 500,000 clones, less than 80% being singletons. Specimen: PBMCs. The receptors come from a woman aged 40 to 50 in good health. Some clones in this sample may be carry-over from other donors' samples.

The chain combines TRBV2 with TRBJ2-1, with 14 bases matching TRBD2. J gave up 11 bases and V 8 bases, and 14 bases lay outside the gene matches. CDR3 length: 16 residues. Germline V lookup: CDR1 SNHLY, CDR2 FYNNEI. CDR3 region: CASPKSTSGRVDKQFF. CDR3 coding DNA: TGTGCCAGCCCCAAATCGACTAGCGGGAGGGTAGATAAGCAGTTCTTC. Variable domain in full (rest from reference TRBV2 and TRBJ2-1): EPEVTQTPSHQVTQMGQEVILRCVPISNHLYFYWYRQILGQKVEFLVSFYNNEISEKSEIFDDQFSVERPDGSNFTLKIRSTKLEDSAMYFCASPKSTSGRVDKQFFGPGTRLTVL.

With respect to this clone: This sequence is one base from a far larger clone and is likely a read error. Other DNA sequences of this sample code for an identical CDR3. The chain is built from TRBV6-6 and TRBJ1-6; D call uncertain. The germline V gene has CDR1 MNHNY and CDR2 SVGAGI (reference sequence). CDR3 size: 15 residues. The CDR3, as DNA: TGCGCCAGCAGTTTACTTGTAGGGCCGGATTCACCCCTCCACTTT. This gives the protein CASSLLVGPDSPLHF.

This sequence joins TRBV6-4 and TRBJ1-1; D is undetermined. This CDR3 is built from 14 residues. Germline V gene lookup returns CDR1 MRHNA and CDR2 SNTAGT. Trimming removed 1 base at V and 2 bases at J, with 8 bases between. The CDR3 protein is CASSDLVQNTEAFF. The CDR3 nucleotides read TGTGCCAGCAGTGACTTGGTACAAAACACTGAAGCTTTCTTT.

This clone was recorded only once. The CDR3 DNA sequence: TGTGCCAGCAGTTTATCACAGGGGGCTTATAAGACCCAGTACTTC. Translated: CASSLSQGAYKTQYF. The chain is built from TRBV28 and TRBJ2-5; 9 bases line up with TRBD1. Trimming cost V 1 base and J 6 bases; bases outside gene matches: 6. The CDR3 has 15 residues. The germline V gene has CDR1 MDHEN and CDR2 SYDVKM. Using reference TRBV28 and TRBJ2-5 for the parts outside the CDR3, the full variable domain is DVKVTQSSRYLVKRTGEKVFLECVQDMDHENMFWYRQDPGLGLRLIYFSYDVKMKEKGDIPEGYSVSREKKERFSLILESASTNQTSMYLCASSLSQGAYKTQYFGPGTRLLVL.

About this clone: At the DNA level, this CDR3 is encoded by other sequences in the same sample as well. Here the CDR3 reads CASSLTGGELFF. The DNA of the CDR3 is TGTGCCAGCAGCTTGACTGGCGGGGAGCTGTTTTTT. The rearrangement links TRBV5-5 to TRBJ2-2; D remains ambiguous. The CDR3 totals 12 residues. Germline loops: CDR1 SGHKS, CDR2 YYEKEE (reference sequence). V lost 1 base to trimming and J lost 7 bases, with 5 bases between them.

This chain links TRBV9 with TRBJ2-3, with TRBD2 matching 7 bases. Germline lookup yields CDR1 SGDLS and CDR2 YYNGEE. J was trimmed by 4 bases and V by 0 bases; bases with no gene match: 14. The CDR3 is 18 amino acids. CDR3 coding DNA: TGTGCCAGCAGCGTAGAACCCTGGGGCGGGAGAACAGCAGATACGCAGTATTTT. This sequence encodes CASSVEPWGGRTADTQYF.

The CDR3: CATKPLAGAGNEQFF. In DNA, the CDR3 is TGTGCCACCAAGCCCTTAGCGGGAGCAGGAAATGAGCAGTTCTTC. V usage is TRBV2 and J usage is TRBJ2-1, with 9 positions matching TRBD2. J gave up 7 bases and V 10 bases, and 14 bases lay outside the gene matches. The germline CDR1 and CDR2 sequences are SNHLY and FYNNEI. The CDR3 runs to 15 residues.

This clone was recorded once. The V call is TRBV28, the J call TRBJ1-6; 7 bases fit TRBD1. With 6 bases clipped from V and 9 bases from J, the junction kept 8 bases outside the gene matches. CDR1 MDHEN and CDR2 SYDVKM come from the germline V gene. This CDR3 is 14 amino acids long. This CDR3 reads CASSTGQSFSPLHF. The CDR3 DNA sequence: TGTGCCAGCAGCACGGGACAGAGTTTTTCACCCCTCCACTTT. Full variable domain (remainder filled in from reference TRBV28 and TRBJ1-6): DVKVTQSSRYLVKRTGEKVFLECVQDMDHENMFWYRQDPGLGLRLIYFSYDVKMKEKGDIPEGYSVSREKKERFSLILESASTNQTSMYLCASSTGQSFSPLHFGNGTRLTVT.

The J gene is TRBJ1-3, the V gene TRBV7-9, with D unresolved. The ends were cut back, 3 bases at V and 0 bases at J, with 6 bases in the middle. Germline loops: CDR1 SEHNR, CDR2 FQNEAQ (reference sequence). The CDR3 is made up of 14 amino acids. The CDR3 nucleotides are TGTGCCAGCAGCTTGTCGCTCTCTGGAAACACCATATATTTT. It specifies CASSLSLSGNTIYF.

The CDR3 region has the DNA TGCGCCAGCAGCTCCCTGACTAGCGGGGGGGACAATGAGCAGTTCTTC. This sequence encodes CASSSLTSGGDNEQFF. The genes are TRBV5-1 and TRBJ2-1; 14 nucleotides line up with TRBD2. Germline V gives CDR1 SGHRS, CDR2 YFSETQ. This CDR3 region has 16 residues. V lost 3 bases, J lost 5 bases, and 4 bases stayed unmatched.

The CDR3 coding sequence is TGTGCCAGCAGCTTGGCCTCGGTTGGAGGTGGAGAGACCCAGTACTTC. It specifies CASSLASVGGGETQYF. V gene TRBV5-6 combines with J gene TRBJ2-5, with D possibly TRBD2 on 5 matching bases. Germline loops: CDR1 SGHDT, CDR2 YYEEEE. There are 16 residues in the CDR3. Trimming shortened V by 0 bases and J by 4 bases, and 16 bases separated the two germline ends.

The chain has TRBV28 and TRBJ1-1; D perhaps matches TRBD1 (5 bases). Trimming pared 3 bases from V and 0 bases from J, leaving 8 bases between. This CDR3 spans 14 amino acids. From germline, CDR1 is MDHEN and CDR2 SYDVKM. CDR3 residues: CASSLQGVNTEAFF. The CDR3 DNA reads TGTGCCAGCAGTTTGCAGGGAGTGAACACTGAAGCTTTCTTT.

In this sample, this clone turned up a few times. The V gene is TRBV7-2, the J gene TRBJ2-5, with 13 bases matching TRBD2. The CDR3 totals 16 residues. Per the germline V gene, CDR1 is SGHTA and CDR2 is FQGNSA. J was trimmed by 5 bases and V by 2 bases; bases with no gene match: 5. Here the CDR3 reads CASSLTSGRGLETQYF. CDR3 DNA sequence: TGTGCCAGCAGCTTAACTAGCGGGAGGGGTTTGGAGACCCAGTACTTC.

This chain joins TRBV7-8 and TRBJ2-1; 8 nucleotides align to TRBD2. With V trimmed by 7 bases and J by 6 bases, 11 bases remained unmatched. Germline V CDR1 and CDR2: SGHVS, FQNEAQ. The CDR3 loop spans 15 amino acids. Written as DNA, the CDR3 is TGTGCCAGCACGCCTATAGCGGGAACAGGCAATGAGCAGTTCTTC. Encoded protein: CASTPIAGTGNEQFF.

This chain connects TRBV9 to TRBJ1-2, with 10 bases identical to TRBD1. The CDR3 loop spans 14 amino acids. Germline CDR1 is SGDLS and CDR2 is YYNGEE. V gave up 3 bases and J gave up 8 bases; unmatched junction bases: 7. The CDR3 loop reads CASSAGTGADGYTF. DNA for the CDR3: TGTGCCAGCAGCGCAGGGACAGGGGCAGACGGCTACACCTTC.

Details on this clone: The conserved phenylalanine or tryptophan normally closing the CDR3 is absent here, so this likely arose from a read error. V is TRBV6-1 and J is TRBJ1-2; D is uncertain. The CDR3 length is 15 residues. V was clipped by 6 bases and J by 4 bases, with 18 bases between them. In germline, CDR1 is MNHNS, CDR2 SASEGT. The CDR3 spells CASSSYPTSSYGYTL. In DNA form, the CDR3 reads TGTGCCAGCAGCAGCTATCCGACATCTAGCTATGGCTACACCCTC.

The V call is TRBV9, the J call TRBJ2-1, with 10 positions matching TRBD2. The CDR3 has 15 amino acids. The J segment lost 8 bases and the V segment lost 4 bases, leaving 9 bases of the junction unmatched. Germline CDR1 SGDLS, CDR2 YYNGEE. This chain's CDR3 is CASSSSSGSRDEQFF. DNA of the CDR3: TGTGCCAGCAGCTCGTCTAGCGGGAGTAGAGATGAGCAGTTCTTC.

This chain links TRBV29-1 with TRBJ2-7, with D possibly called TRBD1 or TRBD2 (5 bases each). Germline loops: CDR1 SQVTM, CDR2 ANQGSEA. Trimming removed 4 bases from V and 1 base from J, with 8 bases in between. This CDR3 has 12 residues. CDR3 residues: CSVAGGSYEQYF. DNA of the CDR3: TGCAGCGTTGCTGGGGGTTCCTACGAGCAGTACTTC.

J is TRBJ2-2 and V is TRBV10-3; D is undetermined. The CDR3 length is 15 residues. V gave up 6 bases and J gave up 1 base, with 12 bases separating them. Germline CDR1 and CDR2: ENHRY and SYGVKD. In DNA, the CDR3 is TGTGCCATCAGGGACCCTCTCGGGAACACCGGGGAGCTGTTTTTT. Protein sequence: CAIRDPLGNTGELFF.

J is TRBJ2-7 and V is TRBV10-3, with D possibly TRBD2 on 6 matching bases. Germline V gives CDR1 ENHRY, CDR2 SYGVKD. V was cut by 3 bases and J by 3 bases, with 15 bases left in between. This CDR3 contains 15 residues. The CDR3 is CAISDPRGGSYEQYF. The DNA of the CDR3 is TGTGCCATCAGTGATCCCCGTGGGGGGAGCTACGAGCAGTACTTC.

The chain employs TRBV4-2 and TRBJ2-2, with D possibly being TRBD1 (5 bases). Germline values: CDR1 LGHNA, CDR2 YNFKEQ. The CDR3 covers 16 residues. Trimming left V 4 bases short and J 4 bases short, with 16 bases between. The CDR3 region has the DNA TGTGCCAGCAGCCCTGCTTTCAGGGCCGTCACCGGGGAGCTGTTTTTT. It codes for CASSPAFRAVTGELFF.

This chain connects TRBV2 to TRBJ1-5; TRBD1 agrees at 9 bases. Germline assignment: CDR1 SNHLY and CDR2 FYNNEI. The J segment lost 9 bases and the V segment lost 4 bases, leaving 10 bases of the junction unmatched. The CDR3 sequence is 15 residues long. In nucleotides, the CDR3 is TGTGCCAGCAGTGCACAGGGGGCTTGGGGACGGCCCCAGCATTTT. This encodes CASSAQGAWGRPQHF.

This chain uses TRBV11-1 with TRBJ2-7; D possibly uses TRBD1 or TRBD2 (6 bases each). The CDR3 consists of 14 residues. Germline CDR1 SGHAT, CDR2 FQDESV (reference sequence). Trimming cost V 5 bases and J 4 bases, with 15 bases left between them. The CDR3 here is CASSNMRGAYEQYF. CDR3 nucleotide sequence: TGTGCCAGCAGCAACATGAGGGGGGCTTACGAGCAGTACTTC. Full variable domain (rest looked up from reference TRBV11-1 and TRBJ2-7): EAEVAQSPRYKITEKSQAVAFWCDPISGHATLYWYRQILGQGPELLVQFQDESVVDDSQLPKDRFSAERLKGVDSTLKIQPAELGDSAMYLCASSNMRGAYEQYFGPGTRLTVT.

This clone was observed a few times. The rearrangement uses TRBV6-1 and TRBJ1-1; 7 bases match TRBD1. The germline V gene has CDR1 MNHNS and CDR2 SASEGT. V trimming: 0 bases; J trimming: 3 bases; junction bases outside the gene matches: 4. The CDR3 spans 15 residues. The CDR3 sequence is CASSEAKRGHTEAFF. CDR3 DNA sequence: TGTGCCAGCAGTGAAGCGAAGAGGGGGCACACTGAAGCTTTCTTT.

J is TRBJ2-7 and V is TRBV11-3; TRBD2 is a possible D gene (6 bases). Germline V gene data show CDR1 as SGHNT and CDR2 as YENEEA. V gave up 1 base and J gave up 2 bases, with 24 bases separating them. CDR3 length: 19 amino acids. CDR3 sequence (DNA): TGTGCCAGCAGCTTAGCGGGGCGGGACCAGCCTCAGGGTACCTACGAGCAGTACTTC. Residues: CASSLAGRDQPQGTYEQYF.

The chain uses TRBV6-1 and TRBJ1-1; D remains ambiguous. This CDR3 is 13 amino acids long. Trimming removed 2 bases from V and 1 base from J, with 5 bases in between. CDR1 is MNHNS and CDR2 is SASEGT in the germline V gene. CDR3 nucleotide sequence: TGTGCCAGCAGTGAACAGGCGAACACTGAAGCTTTCTTT. As protein: CASSEQANTEAFF.

This chain connects TRBV6-5 to TRBJ2-3, with 9 nucleotides matching TRBD1. The germline gives CDR1 MNHEY, CDR2 SVGAGI. The V gene end was trimmed by 2 bases and the J gene end by 2 bases; junction bases not matched to a gene: 5. The CDR3 length is 16 residues. The CDR3 reads CASSYGGQGPTDTQYF. DNA for the CDR3: TGTGCCAGCAGTTACGGGGGACAGGGACCCACAGATACGCAGTATTTT.

The V gene is TRBV5-7, the J gene TRBJ2-7, with 9 bases lining up with TRBD1. TRBV5-7 is marked as an open reading frame, function uncertain. Germline trimming cut 2 bases from V and 3 bases from J; bases unmatched to any gene: 6. CDR3 length: 15 residues. CDR3 region: CASSLGQGFGYEQYF. CDR3 bases: TGTGCCAGCAGCTTAGGACAGGGGTTTGGCTACGAGCAGTACTTC.

The gene calls are TRBV28 and TRBJ2-5, with D possibly matching TRBD2 (7 bases). The length of the CDR3 is 11 residues. V gave up 7 bases and J gave up 11 bases, with 14 bases separating them. Germline CDR1 is MDHEN and CDR2 is SYDVKM. Here the CDR3 reads CASNGGGPQYF. DNA of the CDR3: TGTGCCAGCAATGGGGGGGGGCCTCAGTACTTC.

V and J are TRBV6-5 and TRBJ2-7; D is undetermined. The ends were cut back, 5 bases at V and 3 bases at J, with 14 bases in the middle. CDR3 size: 14 residues. Germline values: CDR1 MNHEY, CDR2 SVGAGI. The CDR3 region has the DNA TGTGCCAGCAGTCCCACGGGTAGCAGCTACGAGCAGTACTTC. Translating it yields CASSPTGSSYEQYF.